The 27 T cell receptor beta chains in this list originate from one sample, sequenced in a study of neurological immune-mediated disorders. TCRdb used MiXCR to reprocess the 5' RACE reads, holding one entry per CDR3 protein. This sample has about 59,000 distinct CDR3 sequences, with roughly 12% found just once. The material sequenced was PBMCs. The receptor set was obtained from a woman aged 55-75 years with HTLV-1-associated myelopathy (HAM/TSP).

In its sample, this clonotype was seen many times. The CDR3 region has the DNA TGTGCCAGCAGTCGAACGACGGTGGTTTATAGCGAGCAGTACTTC. It codes for CASSRTTVVYSEQYF. This sequence joins TRBV28 and TRBJ2-7; D not certain. Looked up from germline, CDR1 is MDHEN and CDR2 is SYDVKM. The V end lost 5 bases, the J end lost 6 bases, and 20 bases lay between the germline ends. CDR3 length: 15 residues.

There are many counts of this clonotype. The rearrangement links TRBV3-1 to TRBJ2-2, with 9 bases identical to TRBD1. V lost 1 base, J lost 5 bases, and 2 bases stayed unmatched. Germline V gene lookup returns CDR1 LGHDT and CDR2 YNNKEL (reference sequence). The CDR3 runs to 15 residues. The CDR3 region has the DNA TGTGCCAGCAGCCAAGGCGACAGGGGGACCGGGGAGCTGTTTTTT. This codes for CASSQGDRGTGELFF.

This clonotype was seen a handful of times. The V gene is TRBV7-9, the J gene TRBJ2-1; perhaps TRBD2 as D (6 bases). This CDR3 comprises 12 residues. CDR1 is SEHNR, CDR2 FQNEAQ, per germline (reference sequence). The V end lost 5 bases, the J end lost 10 bases, and 12 bases lay between the germline ends. CDR3 sequence: CASSLGLLEQFF. CDR3 sequence (DNA): TGTGCCAGCAGCCTGGGACTCCTCGAGCAGTTCTTC. The full variable domain, its missing parts supplied by reference TRBV7-9 and TRBJ2-1, is DTGVSQNPRHKITKRGQNVTFRCDPISEHNRLYWYRQTLGQGPEFLTYFQNEAQLEKSRLLSDRFSAERPKGSFSTLEIQRTEQGDSAMYLCASSLGLLEQFFGPGTRLTVL.

This clonotype has ten or more counts. This chain connects TRBV5-1 to TRBJ1-5; D possibly corresponds to TRBD1 (5 bases). The CDR3 is 14 residues long. Trimming removed 0 bases from V and 5 bases from J, with 9 bases in between. Germline V gene data show CDR1 as SGHRS and CDR2 as YFSETQ. CDR3 protein: CASSLEGRDQPQHF. Here the CDR3 DNA reads TGCGCCAGCAGCTTGGAGGGGCGGGATCAGCCCCAGCATTTT.

In its sample, this clonotype was seen once. A clone one base away is much larger, so this may be a read error. The CDR3, as DNA: TGTGCCAGCAGCCCCCTCGGCAATCGGCCCCAGCATTTT. Translation: CASSPLGNRPQHF. J is TRBJ1-5 and V is TRBV3-1; D not certain. Germline V CDR1 and CDR2: LGHDT, YNNKEL (reference sequence). The CDR3 extends over 13 amino acids.

This clonotype was seen repeatedly, ten times or more. This chain uses TRBV12-3 or TRBV12-4 with TRBJ1-5; 7 positions match TRBD1. The J segment lost 6 bases and the V segment lost 7 bases, leaving 9 bases of the junction unmatched. The CDR3 contains 14 residues. CDR3 region: CASTNNRGGQPQHF. For the CDR3, the DNA is TGTGCCAGCACCAATAACAGGGGAGGTCAGCCCCAGCATTTT.

This clonotype was counted at least ten times. This chain connects TRBV3-1 to TRBJ2-7; D may match TRBD1 or TRBD2 (5 bases each). There are 14 residues in the CDR3. From germline, CDR1 is LGHDT and CDR2 YNNKEL (reference sequence). V lost 1 base and J 3 bases, leaving 10 bases between the germline ends. The CDR3 nucleotides are TGTGCCAGCAGCCAAGGGGGGACCTACTACGAGCAGTACTTC. This gives the protein CASSQGGTYYEQYF.

This clonotype has a handful of counts. The rearrangement joins TRBV5-6 to TRBJ1-1; D perhaps matches TRBD1 (5 bases). Germline CDR1 SGHDT, CDR2 YYEEEE. The V and J ends lost 0 bases and 7 bases respectively, with 7 bases between them. The CDR3 consists of 12 residues. CDR3 sequence: CASSLEGDEAFF. Here the CDR3 DNA reads TGTGCCAGCAGCTTGGAAGGGGATGAAGCTTTCTTT.

This clonotype has ten or more counts. The chain uses TRBV20-1 and TRBJ2-7, with 8 bases that match TRBD2. This CDR3 is 15 amino acids long. Germline trimming cut 3 bases from V and 0 bases from J; bases unmatched to any gene: 7. Germline CDR1 is DFQATT and CDR2 is SNEGSKA (reference sequence). The CDR3, as DNA: TGCAGTGCTAGTAGTCTAGCGGGTTCCTCCTACGAGCAGTACTTC. It encodes CSASSLAGSSYEQYF.

This clonotype was seen repeatedly, ten times or more. The J gene is TRBJ1-5, the V gene TRBV5-1; no definite D call. The CDR3 is 15 residues long. The germline V gene encodes CDR1 SGHRS and CDR2 YFSETQ. Trimming took 1 base from V and 0 from J, leaving 8 bases between them. The CDR3 DNA reads TGCGCCAGCAGCTTGATCGGAGATAGCAATCAGCCCCAGCATTTT. It yields the protein CASSLIGDSNQPQHF.

This rearrangement joins TRBV12-2 to TRBJ2-7; the DNA was not compared with TRBD2, the D call given in the table. TRBV12-2 is termed a pseudogene. The CDR3 has 16 residues. This chain's CDR3 is CASRLESGLHHYEQYF. The CDR3 DNA reads as TGTGCAAGTCGCTTGGAATCAGGACTACATCACTACGAGCAGTACTTC.

There are many counts of this clonotype. The chain carries TRBV5-1 and TRBJ2-3, with unresolved D. The CDR3 is 11 residues long. Looked up from germline, CDR1 is SGHRS and CDR2 is YFSETQ. Trimming removed 2 bases at V and 9 bases at J, with 7 bases between. As DNA, the CDR3 is TGCGCCAGCAGCTTACTGGGGACGCAGTATTTT. Its translation is CASSLLGTQYF.

In this sample, this clonotype turned up many times. This chain uses TRBV6-6 with TRBJ1-3; D unclear. The germline V gene encodes CDR1 MNHNY and CDR2 SVGAGI (reference sequence). Trimming took off 2 bases at V and 1 base at J, with 6 bases between the two ends. CDR3 length equals 14 residues. The CDR3 sequence is CASSYATSGNTIYF. In DNA form, the CDR3 reads TGTGCCAGCAGTTACGCGACATCTGGAAACACCATATATTTT.

On this clonotype: Since the CDR3 does not end with the conserved phenylalanine or tryptophan, this likely comes from a read error. This CDR3 reads CATSGGSSYNEQFL. CDR3 nucleotides: TGTGCCACCAGCGGCGGGAGCTCATACAATGAGCAGTTCTTA. The J gene is TRBJ2-1, the V gene TRBV15, with TRBD2 matching 7 bases. The CDR3 is made up of 14 amino acids. In germline, CDR1 is LNHNV, CDR2 YYDKDF (reference sequence). V trimming: 5 bases; J trimming: 4 bases; junction bases outside the gene matches: 5.

There are many counts of this clonotype. The chain joins TRBV20-1 to TRBJ2-2; possibly TRBD2 for D (5 bases). The CDR3 extends over 16 amino acids. The V end lost 1 base, the J end lost 5 bases, and 17 bases lay between the germline ends. Germline V gene data show CDR1 as DFQATT and CDR2 as SNEGSKA (reference sequence). CDR3 loop: CSARASPGLMTGELFF. The DNA of the CDR3 is TGCAGTGCTAGAGCTTCTCCGGGGTTGATGACCGGGGAGCTGTTTTTT.

This clonotype was observed at least ten times. CDR3 DNA: TGTGCCAGCAGCCAATTTGGGCCGGGACTAGCGGGTGACAATGAGCAGTTCTTC. It translates to CASSQFGPGLAGDNEQFF. V usage is TRBV4-2 and J usage is TRBJ2-1, with 12 bases aligning to TRBD2. This CDR3 spans 18 amino acids. Trimming cost V 2 bases and J 5 bases; bases outside gene matches: 10. In germline, CDR1 is LGHNA, CDR2 YNFKEQ.

This clonotype was seen many times. V and J are TRBV20-1 and TRBJ2-5; TRBD2 might be the D (7 bases). This CDR3 has 16 residues. CDR1 and CDR2 (germline): DFQATT, SNEGSKA (reference sequence). V was cut by 0 bases and J by 2 bases, with 16 bases left in between. In DNA, the CDR3 is TGCAGTGCTAGAGACGAGGGGGGGGCCGGGCAAGAGACCCAGTACTTC. It specifies CSARDEGGAGQETQYF.

This clonotype has ten or more counts. The J gene is TRBJ2-5, the V gene TRBV4-1; a possible D gene is TRBD2 (5 bases). Trimming removed 5 bases from V and 1 base from J, with 11 bases in between. This CDR3 is 14 amino acids long. Germline V gives CDR1 MGHRA, CDR2 YSYEKL. CDR3 sequence reads: CASSTTGFQETQYF. In DNA form, the CDR3 reads TGCGCCAGCAGCACTACGGGATTCCAAGAGACCCAGTACTTC.

At least ten counts were recorded for this clonotype. This CDR3 is CASSPSRGHEQYF. CDR3 sequence (DNA): TGTGCCAGCAGCCCATCAAGGGGACACGAGCAGTACTTC. V gene TRBV27 combines with J gene TRBJ2-7, with D perhaps assigned TRBD1 or TRBD2 (5 bases each). The V gene's germline CDR1 is MNHEY and CDR2 SMNVEV (reference sequence). There are 13 residues in the CDR3. V lost 6 bases to trimming and J lost 5 bases, with 14 bases between them.

Many counts were recorded for this clonotype. This chain joins TRBV10-3 and TRBJ2-2; no clear D. Trimming cost V 7 bases and J 5 bases, with 5 bases left between them. The CDR3 spans 11 residues. Germline V gene data show CDR1 as ENHRY and CDR2 as SYGVKD. CDR3 sequence (DNA): TGTGCCATCACTAGAACCGGGGAGCTGTTTTTT. It is translated as CAITRTGELFF.

This clonotype was detected ten times or more. The chain links TRBV6-5 to TRBJ2-1; D is ambiguous. There are 13 residues in the CDR3. CDR1 is MNHEY and CDR2 is SVGAGI in the germline V gene. The germline V and J ends were trimmed by 2 bases and 4 bases, with 6 bases remaining between them. The CDR3 DNA follows: TGTGCCAGCAGTTACGGCGGATACAATGAGCAGTTCTTC. It specifies CASSYGGYNEQFF.

At least ten counts were recorded for this clonotype. The chain links TRBV15 to TRBJ1-4; D unresolved. The ends were cut back, 0 bases at V and 14 bases at J, with 16 bases in the middle. CDR3 size: 14 residues. The germline CDR1 and CDR2 sequences are LNHNV and YYDKDF (reference sequence). The CDR3 protein is CATSRDREFARLFF. CDR3 coding DNA: TGTGCCACCAGCAGAGATAGGGAGTTCGCGAGGCTGTTTTTT.

This clonotype has a count of ten or more. The chain carries TRBV4-1 and TRBJ2-3; the D is unclear. This CDR3 spans 14 amino acids. Germline V gene lookup returns CDR1 MGHRA and CDR2 YSYEKL. Trimming took off 1 base at V and 1 base at J, with 6 bases between the two ends. CDR3 DNA: TGCGCCAGCAGCCAAGGATTAGGCACAGATACGCAGTATTTT. The encoded protein is CASSQGLGTDTQYF.

This clonotype was seen repeatedly, ten times or more. The J gene is TRBJ2-7, the V gene TRBV4-1, with no clear D. V lost 4 bases to trimming and J lost 4 bases, with 14 bases between them. Germline V lookup: CDR1 MGHRA, CDR2 YSYEKL. The CDR3 contains 14 residues. CDR3 amino acids: CASSLRAVEYEQYF. CDR3 in DNA: TGCGCCAGCAGCCTCCGGGCTGTCGAATACGAGCAGTACTTC.

The rearrangement links TRBV7-2 to TRBJ2-5, with 11 bases lining up with TRBD2. Germline CDR1 reads SGHTA; CDR2 reads FQGNSA. CDR3 length: 20 residues. J lost 1 base, V lost 2 bases, and 15 bases had no gene match. CDR3 coding DNA: TGTGCCAGCAGCTTAAAACTAGCGGGAGAAGAATTATGGGTCCAAGAGACCCAGTACTTC. It is translated as CASSLKLAGEELWVQETQYF.

This chain links TRBV7-9 with TRBJ2-4; the match to TRBD1 covers 7 bases. Germline loops: CDR1 SEHNR, CDR2 FQNEAQ (reference sequence). There are 18 residues in the CDR3. Trimming removed 5 bases from V and 0 bases from J; junction bases left unmatched: 13. CDR3 DNA sequence: TGTGCCAGCAGCGTCCGGGACAGCTCACCTATAGCCAAAAACATTCAGTACTTC. Translated, it gives CASSVRDSSPIAKNIQYF.

This clonotype was observed many times. As DNA, the CDR3 is TGCAGTGCTAGCTATGGAATATACAATGAGCAGTTCTTC. It codes for CSASYGIYNEQFF. This rearrangement joins TRBV20-1 to TRBJ2-1; unclear D gene. The CDR3 has 13 residues. Germline V gives CDR1 DFQATT, CDR2 SNEGSKA (reference sequence). The V and J ends lost 3 bases and 4 bases respectively, with 10 bases between them.